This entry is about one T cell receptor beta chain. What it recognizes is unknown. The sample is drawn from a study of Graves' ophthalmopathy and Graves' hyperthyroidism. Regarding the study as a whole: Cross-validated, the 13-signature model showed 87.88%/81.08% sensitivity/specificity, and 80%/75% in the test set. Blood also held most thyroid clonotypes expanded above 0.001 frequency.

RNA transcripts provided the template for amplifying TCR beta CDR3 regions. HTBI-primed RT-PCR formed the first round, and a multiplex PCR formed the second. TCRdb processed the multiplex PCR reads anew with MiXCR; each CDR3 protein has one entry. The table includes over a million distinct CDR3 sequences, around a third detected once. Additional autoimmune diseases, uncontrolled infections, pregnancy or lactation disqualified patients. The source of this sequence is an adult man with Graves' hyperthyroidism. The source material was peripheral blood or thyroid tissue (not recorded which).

In nucleotides, the CDR3 is TGCAGTGCTAGGGGGGGTTGGTCCTACGAGCAGTACTTC. Its protein product is CSARGGWSYEQYF. V is TRBV20-1 and J is TRBJ2-7; a weak D match, TRBD2 (6 bases). Germline CDR1 and CDR2: DFQATT and SNEGSKA (reference sequence). Trimming removed 3 bases from V and 1 base from J, with 10 bases in between. This CDR3 region has 13 residues.